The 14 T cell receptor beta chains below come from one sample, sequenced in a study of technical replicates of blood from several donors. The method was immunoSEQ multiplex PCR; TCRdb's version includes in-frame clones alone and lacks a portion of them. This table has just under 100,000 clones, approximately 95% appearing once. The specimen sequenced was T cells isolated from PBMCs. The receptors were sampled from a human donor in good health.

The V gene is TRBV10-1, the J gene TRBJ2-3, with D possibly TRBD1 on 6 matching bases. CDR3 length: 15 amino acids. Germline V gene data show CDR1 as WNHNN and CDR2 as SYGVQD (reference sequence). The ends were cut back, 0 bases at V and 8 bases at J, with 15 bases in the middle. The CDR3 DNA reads TGCGCCAGCAGTGAGTCCCCCGCGAGGGGGAGTACGCAGTATTTT. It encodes CASSESPARGSTQYF.

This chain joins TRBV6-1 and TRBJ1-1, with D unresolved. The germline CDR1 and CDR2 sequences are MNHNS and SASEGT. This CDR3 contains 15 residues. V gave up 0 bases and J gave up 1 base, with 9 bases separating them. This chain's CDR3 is CASSEAWRGNTEAFF. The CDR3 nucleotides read TGTGCCAGCAGTGAAGCGTGGCGGGGGAACACTGAAGCTTTCTTT.

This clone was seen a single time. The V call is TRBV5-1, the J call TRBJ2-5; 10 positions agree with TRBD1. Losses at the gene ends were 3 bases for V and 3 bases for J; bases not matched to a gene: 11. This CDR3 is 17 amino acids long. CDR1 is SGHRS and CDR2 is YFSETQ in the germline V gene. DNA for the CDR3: TGCGCCAGCAGCTCCCAAGCGTTAGGGACAGGGGAAGAGACCCAGTACTTC. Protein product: CASSSQALGTGEETQYF. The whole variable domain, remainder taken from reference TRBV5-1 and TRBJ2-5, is KAGVTQTPRYLIKTRGQQVTLSCSPISGHRSVSWYQQTPGQGLQFLFEYFSETQRNKGNFPGRFSGRQFSNSRSEMNVSTLELGDSALYLCASSSQALGTGEETQYFGPGTRLLVL.

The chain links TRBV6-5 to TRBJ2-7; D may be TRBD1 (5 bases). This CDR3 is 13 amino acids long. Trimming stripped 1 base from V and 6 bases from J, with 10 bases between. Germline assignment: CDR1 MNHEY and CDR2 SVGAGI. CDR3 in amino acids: CASSYFTGSEQYF. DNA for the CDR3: TGTGCCAGCAGTTACTTCACAGGAAGCGAGCAGTACTTC.

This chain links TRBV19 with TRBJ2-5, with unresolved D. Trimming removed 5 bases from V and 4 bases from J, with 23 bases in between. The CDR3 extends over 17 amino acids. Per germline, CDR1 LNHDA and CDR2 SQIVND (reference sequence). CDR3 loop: CASSLNPNYLGAETQYF. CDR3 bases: TGTGCCAGTAGTCTCAATCCGAACTACCTAGGCGCAGAGACCCAGTACTTC.

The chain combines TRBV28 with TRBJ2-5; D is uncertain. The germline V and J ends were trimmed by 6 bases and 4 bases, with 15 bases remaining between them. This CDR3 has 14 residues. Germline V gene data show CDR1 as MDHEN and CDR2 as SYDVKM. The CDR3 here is CASRSLASTETQYF. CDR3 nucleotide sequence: TGTGCCAGCAGATCCTTGGCCAGTACAGAGACCCAGTACTTC.

The CDR3 region is CASSKELHQPQHF. The CDR3 DNA is TGTGCCAGCAGCAAAGAACTCCATCAGCCCCAGCATTTT. This chain uses TRBV21-1 with TRBJ1-5. TRBV21-1 is a documented pseudogene. The length of the CDR3 is 13 residues.

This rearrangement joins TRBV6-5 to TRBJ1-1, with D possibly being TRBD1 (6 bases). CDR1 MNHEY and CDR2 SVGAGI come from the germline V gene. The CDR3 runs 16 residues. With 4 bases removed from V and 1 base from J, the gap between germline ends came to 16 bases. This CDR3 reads CASSFHRTARNTEAFF. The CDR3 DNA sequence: TGTGCCAGCAGTTTCCATAGGACAGCCAGGAACACTGAAGCTTTCTTT.

This CDR3 is CASSSKGLAGYQETQYF. Here the CDR3 DNA reads TGTGCCAGCAGCTCGAAGGGACTAGCGGGATACCAAGAGACCCAGTACTTC. The V and J genes are TRBV5-5 and TRBJ2-5; 13 bases agree with TRBD2. The CDR3 covers 17 residues. Germline lookup yields CDR1 SGHKS and CDR2 YYEKEE (reference sequence). V lost 3 bases, J lost 0 bases, and 5 bases stayed unmatched.

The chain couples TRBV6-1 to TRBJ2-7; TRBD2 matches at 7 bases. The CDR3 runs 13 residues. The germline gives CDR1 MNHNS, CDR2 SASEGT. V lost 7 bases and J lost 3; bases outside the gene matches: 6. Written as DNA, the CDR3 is TGTGCCAGCACCCTAGCGGTTAACTACGAGCAGTACTTC. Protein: CASTLAVNYEQYF.

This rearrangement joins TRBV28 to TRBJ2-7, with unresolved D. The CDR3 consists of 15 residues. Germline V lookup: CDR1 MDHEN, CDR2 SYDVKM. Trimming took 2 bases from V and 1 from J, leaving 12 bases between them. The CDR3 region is CASSLKLRNSYEQYF. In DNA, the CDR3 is TGTGCCAGCAGTTTAAAATTGCGGAATTCCTACGAGCAGTACTTC. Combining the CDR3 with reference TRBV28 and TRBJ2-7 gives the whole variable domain DVKVTQSSRYLVKRTGEKVFLECVQDMDHENMFWYRQDPGLGLRLIYFSYDVKMKEKGDIPEGYSVSREKKERFSLILESASTNQTSMYLCASSLKLRNSYEQYFGPGTRLTVT.

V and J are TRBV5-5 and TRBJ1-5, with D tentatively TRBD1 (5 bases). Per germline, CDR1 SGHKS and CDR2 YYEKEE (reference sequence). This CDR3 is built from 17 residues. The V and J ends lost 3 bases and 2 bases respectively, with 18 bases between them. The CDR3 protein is CASSSKDSPLRNQPQHF. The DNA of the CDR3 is TGTGCCAGCAGCTCTAAAGACAGCCCCCTCCGCAATCAGCCCCAGCATTTT.

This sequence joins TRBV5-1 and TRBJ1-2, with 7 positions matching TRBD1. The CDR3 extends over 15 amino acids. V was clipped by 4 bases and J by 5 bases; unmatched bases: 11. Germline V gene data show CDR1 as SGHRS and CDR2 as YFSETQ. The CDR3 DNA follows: TGCGCCAGCAGCCTGGGGCCGACAGGGCTTTATGGCTACACCTTC. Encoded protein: CASSLGPTGLYGYTF.

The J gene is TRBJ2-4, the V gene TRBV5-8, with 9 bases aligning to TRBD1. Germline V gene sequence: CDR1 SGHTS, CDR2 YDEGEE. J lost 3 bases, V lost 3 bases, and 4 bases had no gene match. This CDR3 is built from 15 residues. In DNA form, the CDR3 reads TGTGCCAGCAGCTCGGGACAGGGTTACAAAAACATTCAGTACTTC. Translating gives CASSSGQGYKNIQYF.